The sequence of this T cell receptor beta chain was determined in a study of blood T cell repertoires in COVID-19. For the study at large: COVID-19 samples, acute and convalescent, were from the United States, Italy and Spain.

Seattle participants joined during active infection and were tracked over time. Per the original data handling: By means of reference gene primer amplification, nucleated cell counts were estimated. Profiled with immunoSEQ multiplex PCR; TCRdb holds only in-frame clones, not every one. V and J calls and clone size are copied from that table; D and trimming were computed from the DNA. The data show 250,000 or so clones, more than 70% seen once. There are 14 residues in the CDR3. Germline V gives CDR1 SGHTA, CDR2 FQGNSA. V was pared by 5 bases and J by 2 bases, with 3 bases of the junction left unmatched.

This receptor was taken from a woman aged 25-40 years with COVID-19, enrolled during active disease. The chain joins TRBV7-2 to TRBJ1-5; 7 bases match TRBD1. The sample was peripheral blood. The CDR3 protein is CASSLRGGNQPQHF. The CDR3 DNA sequence: TGTGCCAGCAGCCTCAGGGGGGGCAATCAGCCCCAGCATTTT.